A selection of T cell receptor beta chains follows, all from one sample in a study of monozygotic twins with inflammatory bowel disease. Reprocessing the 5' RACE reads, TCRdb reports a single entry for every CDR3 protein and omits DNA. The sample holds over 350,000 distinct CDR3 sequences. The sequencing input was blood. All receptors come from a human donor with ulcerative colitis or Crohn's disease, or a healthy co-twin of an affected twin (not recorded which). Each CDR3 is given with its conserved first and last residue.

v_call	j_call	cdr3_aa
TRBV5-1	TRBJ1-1	CASSRSDRGLSTEAFF
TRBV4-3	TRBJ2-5	CASSQAGGETQYF
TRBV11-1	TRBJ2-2	CASSLIATAATGELFF
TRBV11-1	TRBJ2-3	CASSSTVKDTDTQYF
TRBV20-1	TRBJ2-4	CSAREGRVNIQYF
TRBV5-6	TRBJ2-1	CASSLVLLARGNEQFF
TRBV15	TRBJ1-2	CATSRGLDRGPDGYTF
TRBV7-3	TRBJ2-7	CASSPGRVPTYEQYF
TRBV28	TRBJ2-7	CASSSRTGTRYEQYF
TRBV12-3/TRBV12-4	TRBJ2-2	CASRAMNTGELFF
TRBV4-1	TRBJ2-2	CASSQDGRPGELFF
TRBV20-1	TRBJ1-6	CSARARLTFSPLHF
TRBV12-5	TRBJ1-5	CASAEGQSSNQPQHF
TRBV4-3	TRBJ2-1	CASSLGGRGNEQLF
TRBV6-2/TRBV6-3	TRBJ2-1	CASTVVRGNEQFF
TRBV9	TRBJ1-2	CASSDSYGYTF
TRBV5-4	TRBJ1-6	CASRSETSYNSPLHF
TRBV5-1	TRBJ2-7	CASSFFPGQGTYEQYF
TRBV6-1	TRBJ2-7	CASRGRGQGYEQYF
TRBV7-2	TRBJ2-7	CASSSVTGTSYEQYF
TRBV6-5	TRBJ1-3	CASSTQGASGNTIYF
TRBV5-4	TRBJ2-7	CASSFREASYEQYF
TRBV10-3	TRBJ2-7	CAISDQGRTGGFYEQYF
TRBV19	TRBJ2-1	CASSTRTGGGYNEQFF
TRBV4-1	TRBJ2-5	CASSRRLAGDQETQYF
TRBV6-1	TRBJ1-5	CASKRAPQGQPQHF
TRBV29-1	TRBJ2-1	CSTRSSSYNEQFF
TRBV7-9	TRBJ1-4	CASSLAPDEKLFF
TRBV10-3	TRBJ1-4	CAISESGQGEKLFF
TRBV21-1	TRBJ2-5	CASSKGAAGGRQETQYF
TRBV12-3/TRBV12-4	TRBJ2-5	CASSFYSGLETQYF